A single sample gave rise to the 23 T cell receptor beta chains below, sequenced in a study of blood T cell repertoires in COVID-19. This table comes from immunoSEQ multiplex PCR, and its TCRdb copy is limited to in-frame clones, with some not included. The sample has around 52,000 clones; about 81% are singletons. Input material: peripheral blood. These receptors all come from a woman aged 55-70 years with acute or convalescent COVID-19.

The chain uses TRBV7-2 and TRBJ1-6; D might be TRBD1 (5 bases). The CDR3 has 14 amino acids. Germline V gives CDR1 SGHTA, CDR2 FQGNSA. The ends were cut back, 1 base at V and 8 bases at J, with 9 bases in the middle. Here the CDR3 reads CASSLVQGDSPLHF. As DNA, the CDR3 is TGTGCCAGCAGCTTAGTTCAGGGCGATTCACCCCTCCACTTT. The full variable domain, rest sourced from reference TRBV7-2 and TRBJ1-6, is GAGVSQSPSNKVTEKGKDVELRCDPISGHTALYWYRQSLGQGLEFLIYFQGNSAPDKSGLPSDRFSAERTGGSVSTLTIQRTQQEDSAVYLCASSLVQGDSPLHFGNGTRLTVT.

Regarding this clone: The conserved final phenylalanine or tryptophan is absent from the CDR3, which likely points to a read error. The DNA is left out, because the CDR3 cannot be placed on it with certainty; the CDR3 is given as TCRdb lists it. CDR3 sequence: CASSYGPRGG. This chain uses TRBV6-2 or TRBV6-3 with TRBJ2-7; TRBD1, as called in the table, went unchecked against the DNA. The CDR3 sequence runs 10 residues, both termini included. Germline-derived CDR1 and CDR2 are MNHEY and SVGEGT.

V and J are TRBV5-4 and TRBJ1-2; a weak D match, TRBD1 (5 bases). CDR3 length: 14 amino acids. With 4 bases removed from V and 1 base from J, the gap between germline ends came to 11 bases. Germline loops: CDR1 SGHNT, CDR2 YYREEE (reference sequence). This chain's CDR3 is CASSGSDNNYGYTF. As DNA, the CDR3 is TGTGCCAGCAGCGGGTCGGACAATAACTATGGCTACACCTTC.

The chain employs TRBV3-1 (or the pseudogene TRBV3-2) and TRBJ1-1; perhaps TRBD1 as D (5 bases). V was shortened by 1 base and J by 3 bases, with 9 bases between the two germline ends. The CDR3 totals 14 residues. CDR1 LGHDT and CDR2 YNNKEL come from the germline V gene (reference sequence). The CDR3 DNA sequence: TGTGCCAGCAGCCAAGCTTGGGGGGACACTGAAGCTTTCTTT. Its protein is CASSQAWGDTEAFF.

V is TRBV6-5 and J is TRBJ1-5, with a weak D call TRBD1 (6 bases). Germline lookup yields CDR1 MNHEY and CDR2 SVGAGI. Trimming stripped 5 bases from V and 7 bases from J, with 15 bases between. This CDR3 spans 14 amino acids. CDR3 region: CASSRGQLGQPQHF. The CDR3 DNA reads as TGTGCCAGCAGTAGAGGACAGCTCGGGCAGCCCCAGCATTTT.

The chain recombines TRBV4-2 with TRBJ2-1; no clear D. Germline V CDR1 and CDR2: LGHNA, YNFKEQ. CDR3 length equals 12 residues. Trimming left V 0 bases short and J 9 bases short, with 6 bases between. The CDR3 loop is CASSQETGEQFF. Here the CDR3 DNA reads TGTGCCAGCAGCCAAGAGACGGGTGAGCAGTTCTTC.

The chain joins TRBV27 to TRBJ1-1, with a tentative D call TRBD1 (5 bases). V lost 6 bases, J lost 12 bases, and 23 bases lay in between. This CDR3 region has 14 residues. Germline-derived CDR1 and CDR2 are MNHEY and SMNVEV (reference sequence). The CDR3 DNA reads TGTGCCAGCAGGGGAGCGGGGACTAAGAGGGAAACTTTCTTT. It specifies CASRGAGTKRETFF.

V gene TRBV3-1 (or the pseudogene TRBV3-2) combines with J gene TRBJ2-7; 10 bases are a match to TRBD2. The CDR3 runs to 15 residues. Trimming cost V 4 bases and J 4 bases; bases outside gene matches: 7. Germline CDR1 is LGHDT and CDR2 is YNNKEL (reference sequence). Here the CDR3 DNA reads TGTGCCAGCAGCCTGCGACTAGCGGGTTCATACGAGCAGTACTTC. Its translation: CASSLRLAGSYEQYF.

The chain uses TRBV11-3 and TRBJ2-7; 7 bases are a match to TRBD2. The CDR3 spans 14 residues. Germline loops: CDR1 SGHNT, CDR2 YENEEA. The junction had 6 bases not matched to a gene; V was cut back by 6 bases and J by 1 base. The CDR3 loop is CASSPGRNSYEQYF. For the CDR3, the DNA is TGTGCCAGCAGTCCCGGGAGGAATTCCTACGAGCAGTACTTC.

The CDR3 reads CASSFSQGNEKLFF. CDR3 DNA: TGTGCCAGCAGCTTCTCACAGGGAAATGAAAAACTGTTTTTT. V and J are TRBV7-6 and TRBJ1-4; TRBD1 is a possible D gene (6 bases). With 3 bases removed from V and 5 bases from J, the gap between germline ends came to 10 bases. The CDR3 contains 14 residues. Germline V lookup: CDR1 SGHVS, CDR2 FNYEAQ.

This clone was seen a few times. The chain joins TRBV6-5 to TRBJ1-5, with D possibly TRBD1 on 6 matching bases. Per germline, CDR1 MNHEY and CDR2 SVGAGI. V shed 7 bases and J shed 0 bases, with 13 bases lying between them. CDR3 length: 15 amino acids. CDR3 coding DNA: TGTGCCAGCACCCGAACAGGGCCTAGCAATCAGCCCCAGCATTTT. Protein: CASTRTGPSNQPQHF.

The CDR3 coding sequence is TGTGCCAGCCCGGTCACTGAAGCTTTCTTT. Translating it yields CASPVTEAFF. J is TRBJ1-1 and V is TRBV6-5, with D unresolved. The CDR3 is made up of 10 amino acids. The germline CDR1 and CDR2 sequences are MNHEY and SVGAGI. Trimming took off 8 bases at V and 4 bases at J, with 5 bases between the two ends.

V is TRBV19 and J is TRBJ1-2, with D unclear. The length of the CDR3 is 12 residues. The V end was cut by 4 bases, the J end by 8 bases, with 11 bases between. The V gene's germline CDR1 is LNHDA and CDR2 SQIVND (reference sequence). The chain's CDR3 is CASSKTYGGYTF. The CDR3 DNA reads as TGTGCCAGTAGTAAAACCTACGGGGGCTACACCTTC.

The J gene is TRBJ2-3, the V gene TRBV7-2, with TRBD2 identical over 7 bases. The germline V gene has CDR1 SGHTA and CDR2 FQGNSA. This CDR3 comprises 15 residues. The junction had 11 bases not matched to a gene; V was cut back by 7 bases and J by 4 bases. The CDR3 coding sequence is TGTGCCAGCACCCCCGGGGGGTCGGATGCAGATACGCAGTATTTT. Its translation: CASTPGGSDADTQYF.

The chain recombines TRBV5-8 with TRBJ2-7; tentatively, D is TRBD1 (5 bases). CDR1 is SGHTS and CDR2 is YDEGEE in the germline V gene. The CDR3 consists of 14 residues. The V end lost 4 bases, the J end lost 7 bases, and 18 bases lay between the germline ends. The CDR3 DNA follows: TGTGCCAGCAGCCCCGCATACAGGTCGGATGAGCAGTACTTC. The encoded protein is CASSPAYRSDEQYF.

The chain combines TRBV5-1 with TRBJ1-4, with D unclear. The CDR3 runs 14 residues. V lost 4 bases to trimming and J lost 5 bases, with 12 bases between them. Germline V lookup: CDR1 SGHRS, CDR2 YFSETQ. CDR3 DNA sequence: TGCGCCAGCAGCCCCAGCGGGGAGAATGAAAAACTGTTTTTT. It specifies CASSPSGENEKLFF.

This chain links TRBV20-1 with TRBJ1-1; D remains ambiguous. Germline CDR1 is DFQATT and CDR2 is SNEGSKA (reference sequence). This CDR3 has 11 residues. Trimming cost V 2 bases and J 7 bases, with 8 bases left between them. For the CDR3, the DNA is TGCAGTGCTAGAAATGCGGATGAAGCTTTCTTT. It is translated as CSARNADEAFF.

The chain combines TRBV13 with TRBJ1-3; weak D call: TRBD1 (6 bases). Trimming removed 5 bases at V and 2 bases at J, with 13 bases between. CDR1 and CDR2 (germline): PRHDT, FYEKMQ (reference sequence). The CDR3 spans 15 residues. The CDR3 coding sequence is TGTGCCAGCAGCCAAGGAAGGACAGCTGGAAACACCATATATTTT. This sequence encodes CASSQGRTAGNTIYF.

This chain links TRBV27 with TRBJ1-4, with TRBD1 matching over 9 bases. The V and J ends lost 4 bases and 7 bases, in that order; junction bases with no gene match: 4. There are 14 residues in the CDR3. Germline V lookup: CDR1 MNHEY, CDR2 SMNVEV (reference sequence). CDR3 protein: CASSSGQGFEKLFF. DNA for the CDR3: TGTGCCAGCAGTTCCGGACAGGGGTTTGAAAAACTGTTTTTT.

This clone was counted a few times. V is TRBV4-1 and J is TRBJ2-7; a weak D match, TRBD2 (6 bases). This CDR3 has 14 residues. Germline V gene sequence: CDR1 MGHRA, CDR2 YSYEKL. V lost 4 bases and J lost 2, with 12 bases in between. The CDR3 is CASSPVGGTYEQYF. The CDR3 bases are TGCGCCAGCAGCCCCGTCGGGGGTACCTACGAGCAGTACTTC.

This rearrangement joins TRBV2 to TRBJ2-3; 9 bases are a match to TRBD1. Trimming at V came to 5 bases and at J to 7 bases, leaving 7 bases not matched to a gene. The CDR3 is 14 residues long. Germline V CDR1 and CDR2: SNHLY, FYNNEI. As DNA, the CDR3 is TGTGCCAGCAGTCGGGACGGACAGGGGAATACGCAGTATTTT. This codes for CASSRDGQGNTQYF. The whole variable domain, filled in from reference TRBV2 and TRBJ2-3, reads EPEVTQTPSHQVTQMGQEVILRCVPISNHLYFYWYRQILGQKVEFLVSFYNNEISEKSEIFDDQFSVERPDGSNFTLKIRSTKLEDSAMYFCASSRDGQGNTQYFGPGTRLTVL.

CDR3 nucleotides: TGTGCCAGCAGCCGTCCAGGGCAGATCACAGATACGCAGTATTTT. It yields the protein CASSRPGQITDTQYF. The chain recombines TRBV6-2 or TRBV6-3 with TRBJ2-3; TRBD1 might be the D (5 bases). This CDR3 has 15 amino acids. V lost 6 bases and J lost 2, with 15 bases in between. From germline, CDR1 is MNHEY and CDR2 SVGEGT.

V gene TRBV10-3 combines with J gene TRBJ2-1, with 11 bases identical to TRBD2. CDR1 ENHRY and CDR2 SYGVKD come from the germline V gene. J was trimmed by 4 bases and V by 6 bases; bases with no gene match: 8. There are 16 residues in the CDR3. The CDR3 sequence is CAIREVAGGLYNEQFF. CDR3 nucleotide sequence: TGTGCCATCAGGGAAGTAGCGGGGGGGTTGTACAATGAGCAGTTCTTC.